Listed here are 12 T cell receptor beta chains from one sample, sequenced in a study of OX40 agonist ivuxolimab in advanced cancers. Assay: immunoSEQ multiplex PCR; the TCRdb copy retains only in-frame clones and omits some. Of around 76,000 clones in the sample, around 90% are singletons; the top ten hold 9% to 10%. Material: CD4+ or CD8+ T cells sorted from blood, obtained in a trial of the OX40 agonist ivuxolimab. The source is an adult with an advanced solid tumor such as melanoma, head and neck, liver or kidney cancer.

The chain couples TRBV28 to TRBJ1-5; D gene unclear. The germline V gene encodes CDR1 MDHEN and CDR2 SYDVKM. Trimming stripped 6 bases from V and 5 bases from J, with 5 bases between. CDR3 size: 11 residues. As DNA, the CDR3 is TGTGCCAGCAGCTACTATCAGCCCCAGCATTTT. Translated: CASSYYQPQHF.

The CDR3 reads CASSYSESSYNEQFF. Here the CDR3 DNA reads TGTGCCAGCAGTTACTCAGAGAGCTCCTACAATGAGCAGTTCTTC. This chain links TRBV6-5 with TRBJ2-1; D is unresolved. CDR1 is MNHEY and CDR2 is SVGAGI in the germline V gene. V was shortened by 0 bases and J by 0 bases, with 6 bases between the two germline ends. The CDR3 is 15 amino acids.

This chain connects TRBV5-1 to TRBJ2-3; a possible D gene is TRBD2 (7 bases). Germline values: CDR1 SGHRS, CDR2 YFSETQ. Trimming pared 4 bases from V and 3 bases from J, leaving 18 bases between. The CDR3 is made up of 16 amino acids. In nucleotides, the CDR3 is TGCGCCAGCAGCCTGGGGGCAGCGGGAAGGACAGATACGCAGTATTTT. It translates to CASSLGAAGRTDTQYF.

The DNA for the CDR3 is TGCGCCAGCAGCCAATTTAGCGGGGCCACAGATACGCAGTATTTT. Translated: CASSQFSGATDTQYF. The rearrangement uses TRBV4-1 and TRBJ2-3, with TRBD2 matching 8 bases. Germline CDR1 MGHRA, CDR2 YSYEKL. The CDR3 has 15 residues. Trimming took 2 bases from V and 2 from J; bases not matched to a gene: 3.

The genes are TRBV27 and TRBJ2-7; 10 bases match TRBD1. Germline V gene sequence: CDR1 MNHEY, CDR2 SMNVEV (reference sequence). Trimming took 4 bases from V and 4 from J; bases not matched to a gene: 10. This CDR3 is built from 16 residues. The CDR3 region is CASSSAGTGVRYEQYF. DNA of the CDR3: TGTGCCAGCAGTTCCGCCGGGACAGGGGTCCGATACGAGCAGTACTTC.

This chain links TRBV12-5 with TRBJ1-4; D gene uncertain. Germline V lookup: CDR1 LGHNT, CDR2 FRNRAP. The CDR3 extends over 18 amino acids. Deletions cut 9 bases from V and 5 bases from J, with 28 bases between. Written as DNA, the CDR3 is TGTGCTAGAAGAACCCCAGTCCCGATCAGCGTACCGAATGAAAAACTGTTTTTT. This translates into CARRTPVPISVPNEKLFF. Looking up the rest from reference TRBV12-5 and TRBJ1-4 gives the full variable domain: DARVTQTPRHKVTEMGQEVTMRCQPILGHNTVFWYRQTMMQGLELLAYFRNRAPLDDSGMPKDRFSAEMPDATLATLKIQPSEPRDSAVYFCARRTPVPISVPNEKLFFGSGTQLSVL.

The genes are TRBV6-1 and TRBJ2-3; D unclear. V lost 5 bases, J lost 8 bases, and 11 bases lay in between. The CDR3 has 12 residues. Germline V gene sequence: CDR1 MNHNS, CDR2 SASEGT. In nucleotides, the CDR3 is TGTGCCAGCAGTCCAAACCTTGGTACGCAGTATTTT. Translation: CASSPNLGTQYF.

The chain combines TRBV5-1 with TRBJ1-2; D perhaps matches TRBD1 (6 bases). CDR3 length equals 15 residues. Germline loops: CDR1 SGHRS, CDR2 YFSETQ. Trimming left V 1 base short and J 4 bases short, with 14 bases between. The CDR3 here is CASSLWAGASYGYTF. The CDR3 DNA sequence: TGCGCCAGCAGCTTGTGGGCAGGGGCCTCCTATGGCTACACCTTC.

The CDR3 DNA is TGTGCCAGTAGTATAGGGCTAGCGGGGACCGGGGAGCTGTTTTTT. Its translation is CASSIGLAGTGELFF. The chain joins TRBV19 to TRBJ2-2; 9 bases are a match to TRBD2. Germline CDR1 LNHDA, CDR2 SQIVND (reference sequence). This CDR3 is 15 amino acids long. V trimming: 1 base; J trimming: 5 bases; junction bases outside the gene matches: 2.

V and J are TRBV5-8 and TRBJ2-7, with D uncertain. CDR1 is SGHTS and CDR2 is YDEGEE in the germline V gene. The CDR3 has 15 residues. The V and J ends lost 5 bases and 3 bases respectively, with 18 bases between them. CDR3 sequence: CASSPGPPRNYEQYF. The CDR3 region has the DNA TGTGCCAGCAGTCCTGGGCCGCCCCGAAACTACGAGCAGTACTTC.

This clone was recorded once. The CDR3 here is CASSEYGGRSPYEQYF. The CDR3 nucleotides are TGTGCCAGCAGTGAATATGGGGGTAGGAGCCCCTACGAGCAGTACTTC. The V call is TRBV25-1, the J call TRBJ2-7; D possibly matches TRBD1 or TRBD2 (5 bases each). V was trimmed by 0 bases and J by 2 bases, leaving 14 bases between them. Germline V CDR1 and CDR2: MGHDK, SYGVNS. The CDR3 length is 16 residues.

V and J are TRBV5-1 and TRBJ2-5, with 12 bases fitting TRBD1. The germline V gene has CDR1 SGHRS and CDR2 YFSETQ. V lost 0 bases to trimming and J lost 2 bases; unmatched junction nucleotides: 2. The CDR3 sequence is 16 residues long. The CDR3 region has the DNA TGCGCCAGCAGCTTGGGGGGACAGGGGGCGCAAGAGACCCAGTACTTC. This sequence encodes CASSLGGQGAQETQYF.